A selection of T cell receptor beta chains follows, all from one sample in a study of control samples from healthy donors and cancer patients. The data were produced by immunoSEQ multiplex PCR, yet TCRdb's version contains in-frame clones alone and is incomplete. The sample gives 40,000 to 60,000 clones, roughly 87% of which show up once; roughly an eighth is in the top ten. The sequenced sample consisted of PBMCs. The receptors were sampled from a man in his 60s with head and neck cancer. The conserved cysteine and the conserved F or W are not part of the CDR3 here. The D gene is left open where the match is weak.

v_call d_call cdr3_aa
TRBV11-2 NA ASSLNPSGSPLH
TRBV2 TRBD1 ASTQTGANYGYT
TRBV19 NA ASSIVRRSTGELF
TRBV9 TRBD1 ASSPRDRGNTIY
TRBV19 NA ASSMKGDTEAF
TRBV21-1 NA ASSKEVRKVTDTQY
TRBV28 NA ASRKQRTEAF
TRBV28 NA ASMRTGGQPQH
TRBV19 TRBD1 ASSRDRIYGYT
TRBV7-6 TRBD2 ASSLALSQRGGLGKTQY
TRBV19 TRBD2 ASSAPKLAGVETQY